This T cell receptor beta chain was sequenced for a study of blood T cell repertoires in COVID-19. Turning to this clone: At the DNA level, this CDR3 is encoded by other sequences in the same sample as well.

Repertoires were generated with immunoSEQ multiplex PCR, while TCRdb's copy carries only in-frame clones and drops some. The data show around 290,000 clones, 89% seen once. The CDR3 contains 13 residues. V lost 4 bases, J lost 0 bases, and 8 bases lay in between. In germline, CDR1 is GTSNPN, CDR2 SVGIG (reference sequence). V gene TRBV30 combines with J gene TRBJ2-3; D remains unclear. Specimen: PBMCs or T cells enriched from blood (not recorded which). The receptor was derived from a woman between 40 and 50 years old who had recovered from COVID-19. The DNA of the CDR3 is TGTGCCTGGACCTCCGGGAGCACAGATACGCAGTATTTT. This translates into CAWTSGSTDTQYF.